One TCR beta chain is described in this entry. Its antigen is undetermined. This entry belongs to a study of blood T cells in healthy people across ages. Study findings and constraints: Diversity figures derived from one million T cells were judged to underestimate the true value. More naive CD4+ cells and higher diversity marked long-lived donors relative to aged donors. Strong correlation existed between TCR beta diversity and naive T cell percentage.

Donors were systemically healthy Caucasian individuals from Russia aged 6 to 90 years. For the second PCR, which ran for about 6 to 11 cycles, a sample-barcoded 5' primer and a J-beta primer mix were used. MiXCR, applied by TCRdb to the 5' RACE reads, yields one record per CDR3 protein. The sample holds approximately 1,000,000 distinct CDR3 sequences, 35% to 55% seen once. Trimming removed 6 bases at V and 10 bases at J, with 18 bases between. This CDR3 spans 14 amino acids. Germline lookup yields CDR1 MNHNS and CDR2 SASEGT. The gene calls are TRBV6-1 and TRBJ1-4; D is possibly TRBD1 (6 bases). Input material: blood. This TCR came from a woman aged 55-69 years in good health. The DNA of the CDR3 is TGTGCCAGCAGCCTACAGGGTAGTGGTGGAAAACTGTTTTTT. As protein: CASSLQGSGGKLFF.